The following is a TCR beta chain sequence with its context. The sample carries other DNA sequences with the same CDR3. Repertoires were generated with immunoSEQ multiplex PCR, while TCRdb's copy carries only in-frame clones and drops some. The repertoire holds 150,000 to 200,000 clones, with approximately 82% as singletons. Unmatched junction bases numbered 6, after V lost 6 bases and J lost 5 bases. Germline loops: CDR1 MDHEN, CDR2 SYDVKM. The length of the CDR3 is 14 residues. The sample is drawn from a study of blood T cell repertoires in COVID-19. This rearrangement joins TRBV28 to TRBJ1-5, with TRBD1 identical over 8 bases. The sequencing input was PBMCs or T cells enriched from blood (not recorded which). The receptor was isolated from a man aged 50 to 60 who had recovered from COVID-19. CDR3 sequence (DNA): TGTGCCAGCAGCTCGGGACAGGAATATCAGCCCCAGCATTTT. Translating it yields CASSSGQEYQPQHF. Looking up the rest from reference TRBV28 and TRBJ1-5 gives the full variable domain: DVKVTQSSRYLVKRTGEKVFLECVQDMDHENMFWYRQDPGLGLRLIYFSYDVKMKEKGDIPEGYSVSREKKERFSLILESASTNQTSMYLCASSSGQEYQPQHFGDGTRLSIL.